One sample yielded the 9 T cell receptor beta chains listed below, sequenced in a study of Ad26.COV2.S vaccination and SARS-CoV-2 variants. This sample's treatment: roughly 18 received Ad26.COV2.S at low or high dose, single or two shots; a few received placebo; per-sample allocation not given. The study sampled participants on day 63 after the first vaccine or placebo injection. Generated by immunoSEQ multiplex PCR, the TCRdb table keeps only in-frame clones and is missing some. The sample has hundreds of thousands of clones, approximately 92% seen once. The sample in question was peripheral blood, obtained in a trial of Ad26.COV2.S vaccine versus placebo. These receptors all come from a person between 18 and 65 years old who received the Ad26.COV2.S COVID-19 vaccine or a placebo.

The sample holds a few counts of this clone. The chain couples TRBV6-4 to TRBJ1-5; no definite D call. This CDR3 has 13 amino acids. Germline CDR1 and CDR2: MRHNA and SNTAGT. V lost 3 bases and J lost 7, with 10 bases in between. CDR3 bases: TGTGCCAGCAGTGAAGGCCAAAGCCAGCCCCAGCATTTT. This gives the protein CASSEGQSQPQHF.

The chain couples TRBV5-8 to TRBJ1-6; 9 bases agree with TRBD1. Germline V CDR1 and CDR2: SGHTS, YDEGEE. The CDR3 totals 16 residues. After removal of 3 bases from V and 8 bases from J, the junction contained 9 bases not matched to a gene. Here the CDR3 DNA reads TGTGCCAGCAGCTGGACGCCGGGACAGGGTCATTCACCCCTCCACTTT. This gives the protein CASSWTPGQGHSPLHF.

The chain uses TRBV7-2 and TRBJ1-2; tentative D call: TRBD1 (5 bases). The CDR3 runs to 14 residues. With 0 bases removed from V and 4 bases from J, the gap between germline ends came to 9 bases. Germline V lookup: CDR1 SGHTA, CDR2 FQGNSA. CDR3 nucleotide sequence: TGTGCCAGCAGCTTAGCGCAGGGTATCTATGGCTACACCTTC. It encodes CASSLAQGIYGYTF.

V and J are TRBV5-5 and TRBJ2-2; D remains unclear. V lost 0 bases and J 10 bases, leaving 16 bases between the germline ends. Germline V gene data show CDR1 as SGHKS and CDR2 as YYEKEE (reference sequence). The CDR3 totals 15 residues. CDR3 sequence: CASSLVSPYAEELFF. In nucleotides, the CDR3 is TGTGCCAGCAGCTTGGTTTCACCGTATGCTGAGGAGCTGTTTTTT.

Remarks on this clone: Other DNA sequences in the same sample also yield this CDR3. The chain combines TRBV7-2 with TRBJ2-1, with a tentative D call TRBD2 (7 bases). Per germline, CDR1 SGHTA and CDR2 FQGNSA. V was shortened by 1 base and J by 4 bases, with 11 bases between the two germline ends. CDR3 length equals 15 residues. CDR3 DNA sequence: TGTGCCAGCAGCTTAGATAGGGGGGGGTACAATGAGCAGTTCTTC. It is translated as CASSLDRGGYNEQFF. Full variable domain (missing parts from reference TRBV7-2 and TRBJ2-1): GAGVSQSPSNKVTEKGKDVELRCDPISGHTALYWYRQSLGQGLEFLIYFQGNSAPDKSGLPSDRFSAERTGGSVSTLTIQRTQQEDSAVYLCASSLDRGGYNEQFFGPGTRLTVL.

The V and J genes are TRBV6-6 and TRBJ2-7; D could derive from TRBD1 or TRBD2 (5 bases each). This CDR3 comprises 14 residues. Germline V gene lookup returns CDR1 MNHNY and CDR2 SVGAGI (reference sequence). V shed 0 bases and J shed 6 bases, with 12 bases lying between them. The CDR3 DNA sequence: TGTGCCAGCAGTTACTCCGAGGGGTCGAGCGAGCAGTACGTC. It yields the protein CASSYSEGSSEQYV.

CDR3: CASSLLLPGLLTGNTEAFF. Here the CDR3 DNA reads TGTGCCAGTAGTCTTCTCCTCCCGGGACTCCTAACCGGGAACACTGAAGCTTTCTTT. The chain employs TRBV19 and TRBJ1-1, with D possibly TRBD1 on 5 matching bases. Per germline, CDR1 LNHDA and CDR2 SQIVND (reference sequence). This CDR3 has 19 residues. Trimming stripped 5 bases from V and 1 base from J, with 26 bases between.

V gene TRBV6-5 combines with J gene TRBJ1-2; TRBD1 aligns across 7 bases. Germline V gene sequence: CDR1 MNHEY, CDR2 SVGAGI. The CDR3 loop spans 15 amino acids. Trimming removed 6 bases from V and 4 bases from J; junction bases left unmatched: 11. CDR3 sequence reads: CASSRTGEGGYGYTF. As DNA, the CDR3 is TGTGCCAGCAGCCGTACAGGGGAGGGAGGCTATGGCTACACCTTC.

The gene calls are TRBV3-1 (or the pseudogene TRBV3-2) and TRBJ2-7, with D unclear. The CDR3 has 16 residues. The V end was cut by 4 bases, the J end by 5 bases, with 21 bases between. Germline CDR1 is LGHDT and CDR2 is YNNKEL (reference sequence). CDR3 residues: CASSPPLKTEFDEQYV. The CDR3 nucleotides are TGTGCCAGCAGCCCGCCACTAAAGACCGAATTCGACGAGCAGTACGTC.